This TCR beta chain is drawn from a study of T-cell memory formation after mild COVID-19. The overall study: TCR clusters were mostly confined to one donor each.

MiXCR, run by TCRdb on the 5' RACE reads, gives a single entry per CDR3 protein. Of about 180,000 distinct CDR3 sequences in the sample, roughly 18% were seen once. This clonotype showed up just a few times. The CDR3 totals 15 residues. The J segment lost 2 bases and the V segment lost 6 bases, leaving 7 bases of the junction unmatched. CDR1 SEHNR and CDR2 FQNEAQ come from the germline V gene (reference sequence). Source material: PBMCs or a T cell subset sorted from them (not recorded which). The J gene is TRBJ2-3, the V gene TRBV7-9, with 8 bases that match TRBD2. This sequence originates from a man aged 18 to 29 who had mild COVID-19 (a few samples of this study predate the infection). Cell type and time point are not known. CDR3 in amino acids: CASRASGGHTDTQYF. The CDR3 DNA reads as TGTGCCAGCAGAGCAAGCGGGGGTCACACAGATACGCAGTATTTT.